The sequence of this T cell receptor beta chain was determined in a study of blood T cells in healthy people across ages. This clonotype was recorded a few times. Sample-barcoded 5' priming and a J-beta primer mix drove a second PCR of 7 to 11 cycles. TCRdb re-called the 5' RACE reads with MiXCR, one entry per CDR3 protein. Of 1.5 million to 2 million distinct CDR3 sequences in the sample, about 50% are singletons; the top ten hold about 2.1%. CDR3 length equals 15 residues. The junction had 9 bases not matched to a gene; V was cut back by 6 bases and J by 3 bases. Sequencing used blood. The clonotype was recovered from a woman aged 40 to 55 in good health. The chain couples TRBV12-3 or TRBV12-4 to TRBJ2-3, with TRBD2 matching 7 bases. The CDR3 loop reads CASSLDREDTDTQYF. Here the CDR3 DNA reads TGTGCCAGCAGCCTCGACCGGGAGGATACAGATACGCAGTATTTT.